This record looks at one TCR beta chain sequence and its context. In the original analysis: It was from reference gene primer amplification that nucleated cell counts were estimated. Assay used: immunoSEQ multiplex PCR; TCRdb lists only in-frame clones, some missing. The V and J calls and clone size were taken over from that table, and D and trimming were inferred from the DNA. The sample includes more than 85,000 clones, over 85% of them seen just once. Between the trimmed V and J ends, which lost 3 bases and 5 bases, there was a span of 14 bases. Germline assignment: CDR1 LNHDA and CDR2 SQIVND (reference sequence). The CDR3 is 14 residues long. This record comes from a study of blood T cell repertoires in COVID-19. Study information: Material from acute and convalescent COVID-19 was sourced from the United States, Italy and Spain. PBMCs, B-cell-depleted T cells, or T cells provided the cDNA or gDNA that made up the material.

The rearrangement uses TRBV19 and TRBJ2-7; D is undetermined. The TCR was taken from a man aged 70-80 years with acute or convalescent COVID-19. The material sequenced was peripheral blood. Written as DNA, the CDR3 is TGTGCCAGTAGTATCTGGGTAGCATCGGACGAGCAGTACTTC. Protein: CASSIWVASDEQYF.